The entry below describes one T cell receptor beta chain. Its antigen remains unidentified. This sample stems from a study of graft-versus-host responses after intestinal transplantation. Study conclusions and caveats: Declines in HvG clones occurring early post-transplant were associated with peak circulating GvH clone levels. Allografts of patients with graft-donor T cell macrochimerism showed high graft-versus-host to host-versus-graft clone ratios.

Assay: immunoSEQ multiplex PCR; the TCRdb copy retains only in-frame clones and omits some. Of about 99,000 clones listed, 90% to 95% were seen once; the top ten hold around 1.2%. CDR1 and CDR2 from the germline V gene are MNHNY and SVGAGI (reference sequence). The CDR3 sequence is 12 residues long. Deletions cut 6 bases from V and 6 bases from J, with 8 bases between. The sequences come from unstimulated CD8+ T cells sorted from spleen or lymph node cells, collected before intestinal transplant. The chain combines TRBV6-6 with TRBJ2-2, with D possibly matching TRBD2 (6 bases). The receptor's source is a human donor who received an intestinal transplant. The CDR3 DNA is TGTGCCAGCAGGCCGGGGGCCGGGGAGCTGTTTTTT. This sequence encodes CASRPGAGELFF.